These T cell receptor beta chains were read from a single sample in a study of identical twins. TCRdb re-analysed the 5' RACE reads in MiXCR, keeping a single row per CDR3 protein. The sample carries 1.5 million to 2 million distinct CDR3 sequences, roughly 35% recorded once. The sequencing input was cord blood. These receptors all stem from a newborn girl in good health. Each CDR3 is given with its conserved first and last residue. D genes are given only for firm matches. The size field is filled for only some rows; it gives once, few, many or a size class.

j_call v_call clone_size d_call cdr3_aa cdr3_nt
TRBJ2-1 TRBV28 few TRBD2 CAKGTSGRYGEQFF TGTGCCAAAGGGACTAGCGGGAGGTATGGTGAGCAGTTCTTC
TRBJ1-6 TRBV7-2 - - CASSLVRVPNSPLHF TGTGCCAGCAGCTTAGTCCGAGTACCGAATTCACCCCTCCACTTT
TRBJ1-1 TRBV27 few - CASSSNGRNTEAFF TGTGCCAGCAGTTCCAACGGAAGGAACACTGAAGCTTTCTTT
TRBJ1-1 TRBV7-2 - - CASSYKTGSGTEAFF TGTGCCAGCAGCTACAAAACAGGGTCTGGCACTGAAGCTTTCTTT
TRBJ2-3 TRBV28 - - CASSDGTHRRDTQYF TGTGCCAGCAGTGACGGGACTCACCGTCGAGATACGCAGTATTTT
TRBJ2-1 TRBV3-1 - TRBD2 CASSQVRILTSGNYNEQFF TGTGCCAGCAGCCAGGTCAGGATCCTGACTAGCGGGAACTACAATGAGCAGTTCTTC
TRBJ2-3 TRBV20-1 few TRBD2 CSARDLGGPGTDTQYF TGCAGTGCTAGAGATCTGGGAGGGCCTGGCACAGATACGCAGTATTTT
TRBJ2-1 TRBV7-2 - - CASRLGGGIIEQFF TGTGCCAGCAGGCTAGGGGGAGGGATTATTGAGCAGTTCTTC
TRBJ1-5 TRBV5-1 - TRBD1 CASTGTGVDQPRHF TGCGCCAGCACGGGGACAGGGGTTGATCAGCCCCGGCATTTT
TRBJ2-1 TRBV5-1 few TRBD2 CASSLRLAGGQNEQFF TGCGCCAGCAGCTTGAGATTAGCGGGGGGACAAAATGAGCAGTTCTTC
TRBJ2-7 TRBV4-1 - - CASSLRAGGGYEQYF TGCGCCAGCAGCCTCAGAGCCGGGGGAGGCTACGAGCAGTACTTC
TRBJ1-1 TRBV20-1 - - CSAMAAWVAFF TGCAGTGCTATGGCAGCCTGGGTAGCTTTCTTT
TRBJ2-1 TRBV20-1 - - CSAEGQLVSYNEQFF TGCAGTGCTGAGGGCCAGCTAGTATCCTACAATGAGCAGTTCTTC
TRBJ1-6 TRBV5-1 - - CASSLYRDVHPPLHF TGCGCCAGCAGCTTATACAGGGACGTTCATCCACCCCTCCACTTT
TRBJ1-2 TRBV3-1 many TRBD1 CASSQGQGNYGYTF TGTGCCAGCAGCCAAGGACAGGGCAACTATGGCTACACCTTC
TRBJ2-7 TRBV4-2 many - CASSQDSRRTYEQYF TGTGCCAGCAGCCAAGATTCGAGGAGAACCTACGAGCAGTACTTC
TRBJ2-3 TRBV4-1 - - CASSQDLAYSGRPTDTQYF TGCGCCAGCAGCCAAGATTTGGCCTACTCAGGCCGGCCCACAGATACGCAGTATTTT
TRBJ2-1 TRBV11-2 - - CASSSEIPNEQFF TGTGCCAGCAGCTCGGAGATTCCCAATGAGCAGTTCTTC
TRBJ2-7 TRBV15 - TRBD1 CATSRGADRTYEQYF TGTGCCACCAGCAGAGGGGCGGACAGGACCTACGAGCAGTACTTC
TRBJ2-3 TRBV5-1 - - CASSSPTGPSTDTQYF TGCGCCAGCAGCTCGCCGACCGGGCCAAGCACAGATACGCAGTATTTT
TRBJ1-6 TRBV12-3/TRBV12-4 - - CASVLGGWSYNSPLHF TGTGCCAGCGTATTGGGGGGTTGGAGCTATAATTCACCCCTCCACTTT
TRBJ1-2 TRBV19 - TRBD1 CASSPVRGTTGNGYTF TGTGCCAGTAGTCCGGTACGGGGCACGACAGGGAATGGCTACACCTTC
TRBJ1-1 TRBV6-6 - - CASSYLGGGTEAFF TGTGCCAGCAGTTACCTAGGGGGGGGCACTGAAGCTTTCTTT
TRBJ2-3 TRBV7-2 - TRBD2 CASSLVNLAGTDTQYF TGTGCCAGCAGTTTAGTAAACCTAGCGGGCACAGATACGCAGTATTTT
TRBJ1-1 TRBV30 few TRBD1 CAWTPYRGSLNTEAFF TGTGCCTGGACCCCCTACAGGGGGAGCCTGAACACTGAAGCTTTCTTT
TRBJ1-5 TRBV3-1 - - CASSQDGASNQPQHF TGTGCCAGCAGCCAAGACGGGGCGAGCAATCAGCCCCAGCATTTT
TRBJ1-1 TRBV6-1 - - CASSEVSGTNTEAFF TGTGCCAGCAGTGAAGTCTCCGGGACGAACACTGAAGCTTTCTTT
TRBJ1-5 TRBV5-5 - - CASSLYGTGRYSNQPQHF TGTGCCAGCAGCTTGTATGGCACAGGGCGATATAGCAATCAGCCCCAGCATTTT
TRBJ2-3 TRBV11-2 few - CASSPAQRPLTDTQYF TGTGCCAGCAGCCCCGCTCAGCGCCCTCTCACAGATACGCAGTATTTT
TRBJ2-3 TRBV24-1 - - CATSDYDTQYF TGTGCCACCAGTGATTATGATACGCAGTATTTT
TRBJ2-5 TRBV20-1 - TRBD2 CSARGTSGSMWEQYF TGCAGTGCTAGGGGGACTAGCGGGAGTATGTGGGAGCAGTACTTC
TRBJ2-7 TRBV3-1 few TRBD2 CASSQGLAGIEQYF TGTGCCAGCAGCCAGGGACTAGCTGGTATCGAGCAGTACTTC
TRBJ2-2 TRBV19 once TRBD1 CATVGQGNGELFF TGTGCCACCGTGGGACAGGGGAACGGGGAGCTGTTTTTT
TRBJ1-2 TRBV14 - TRBD1 CASSPGTVTSGGYTF TGTGCCAGCAGCCCAGGGACAGTAACCTCTGGAGGCTACACCTTC
TRBJ2-5 TRBV4-1 few TRBD2 CASSQVAGVETQYF TGCGCCAGCAGCCAAGTTGCGGGGGTAGAGACCCAGTACTTC
TRBJ2-7 TRBV11-1 - TRBD2 CASSPIPPSGGRYEQYF TGTGCCAGCAGCCCCATACCCCCTAGCGGGGGTCGGTACGAGCAGTACTTC
TRBJ2-3 TRBV25-1 - - CASSEYQGGDTQYF TGTGCCAGCAGTGAATATCAGGGGGGCGATACGCAGTATTTT
TRBJ2-5 TRBV6-2/TRBV6-3 few - CASSYLRSQETQYF TGTGCCAGCAGTTACCTCAGGAGCCAAGAGACCCAGTACTTC
TRBJ2-7 TRBV12-3/TRBV12-4 - - CASSHHVYEQYF TGTGCCAGCAGTCACCACGTTTACGAGCAGTACTTC
TRBJ2-3 TRBV12-3/TRBV12-4 few - CASSPHGVGTDTQYF TGTGCCAGCAGTCCTCACGGGGTGGGCACAGATACGCAGTATTTT
TRBJ2-6 TRBV20-1 - - CSYNSGANVLTF TGCAGTTATAACTCTGGGGCCAACGTCCTGACTTTC
TRBJ2-3 TRBV5-1 - - CASSLWVGLSTDTQYF TGCGCCAGCAGCTTGTGGGTAGGGCTAAGCACAGATACGCAGTATTTT
TRBJ1-4 TRBV20-1 - - CSALPVKGKGLFF TGCAGTGCCCTTCCGGTGAAGGGGAAGGGACTGTTTTTT
TRBJ2-1 TRBV2 - - CASSESGGGWDEQFF TGTGCCAGCAGTGAATCTGGTGGGGGCTGGGATGAGCAGTTCTTC
TRBJ1-4 TRBV7-2 - - CASSLRSTANEKLFF TGTGCCAGCAGCCTCCGGTCGACGGCGAATGAAAAACTGTTTTTT
TRBJ2-4 TRBV11-2 - TRBD2 CASSLENPGGPFRNIQYF TGTGCCAGCAGCTTAGAGAATCCGGGGGGGCCCTTTAGGAACATTCAGTACTTC
TRBJ2-5 TRBV28 - - CASSYARGWETQYF TGTGCCAGCAGTTACGCCCGGGGCTGGGAGACCCAGTACTTC
TRBJ1-1 TRBV5-1 few - CASSWGRDWNTEAFF TGCGCCAGCAGCTGGGGCAGGGACTGGAACACTGAAGCTTTCTTT
TRBJ2-7 TRBV20-1 - TRBD2 CSARHGGNTYEQYF TGCAGTGCTAGACACGGGGGGAATACCTACGAGCAGTACTTC
TRBJ2-7 TRBV7-2 - - CASSSHLYEQYF TGTGCCAGCAGCTCACATTTGTACGAGCAGTACTTC
TRBJ2-3 TRBV4-1 - - CASSQDGGYCTDTQYF TGCGCCAGCAGCCAAGATGGCGGATATTGCACAGATACGCAGTATTTT
TRBJ1-5 TRBV19 - - CASSPGPGSNQPQHF TGTGCCAGTAGCCCAGGGCCGGGGAGCAATCAGCCCCAGCATTTT
TRBJ2-5 TRBV20-1 few - CSGWTKETQYF TGCAGTGGTTGGACCAAAGAGACCCAGTACTTC
TRBJ2-1 TRBV27 - TRBD2 CASSPRLAGGKEQFF TGTGCCAGCAGTCCACGACTAGCGGGGGGGAAAGAGCAGTTCTTC
TRBJ1-5 TRBV7-2 - TRBD1 CASSFQGALNQPQHF TGTGCCAGCAGCTTTCAGGGGGCGCTTAATCAGCCCCAGCATTTT
TRBJ2-3 TRBV12-3/TRBV12-4 - - CASSSGAPLYGQYF TGTGCCAGCAGTTCGGGGGCCCCCTTATACGGGCAGTATTTT
TRBJ1-5 TRBV20-1 few - CSARRRGGNQPQHF TGTAGTGCTAGGCGCAGGGGAGGAAATCAGCCCCAGCATTTT